Here is one T cell receptor beta chain with its context. The antigen is not known. Sequencing used immunoSEQ multiplex PCR; TCRdb keeps in-frame clones, though not all of them. The repertoire has about 140,000 clones, 80% to 95% of them found once; the top ten carry approximately 4.7%. CDR3 length: 12 amino acids. Trimming took 8 bases from V and 3 from J, leaving 9 bases between them. These data come from a study of T cell responses to AZD1222 COVID-19 vaccine. Study-level background: Pooled samples include second doses given at about 4 or 12 weeks. Study-wide results and limits: Clonal diversity may have been underestimated, and the donors were mostly white British, with more females than males. Nearly half of spike-specific TCRs reportedly target variant regions that are unmutated in the B.1.351 and B.1.1.7 variants. The study sampled repertoires only after the peak T cell response.

The sequence came from an adult in good health. The specimen was peripheral blood, collected on day 0 of AZD1222 vaccination. V usage is TRBV12-3 or TRBV12-4 and J usage is TRBJ2-3; D is perhaps TRBD1 (6 bases). The CDR3 bases are TGTGCCAGCGGAACAGGGACAGATACGCAGTATTTT. Translating gives CASGTGTDTQYF.